Detailed here is one TCR beta chain. The source of the sample is a study of blood T cell repertoires in COVID-19. Whole-study context: Samples taken during acute and convalescent COVID-19 were collected in the United States, Italy and Spain. T cells, B-cell-depleted T cells, or PBMCs provided the cDNA or gDNA that served as material.

Patients in Seattle were enrolled during active infection, then followed longitudinally. Original processing notes: Counts of nucleated cells, estimated from reference gene primer amplification, were obtained. Method: immunoSEQ multiplex PCR; TCRdb's copy keeps in-frame clones and lacks some. V and J calls and clone size are copied from that table; D and trimming were computed from the DNA. This table holds 300,000 or so clones, roughly 92% found once. Germline-derived CDR1 and CDR2 are MRHNA and SNTAGT. The CDR3 consists of 17 residues. The V end was cut by 0 bases, the J end by 7 bases, with 19 bases between.

The TCR was taken from a woman in her thirties with COVID-19, enrolled during active disease. The sample comprised peripheral blood. This rearrangement joins TRBV6-4 to TRBJ2-1, with D possibly matching TRBD1 (7 bases). CDR3 nucleotide sequence: TGTGCCAGCAGTGACTCCTTTATAATGTCAGGGGGGAATGAGCAGTTCTTC. It translates to CASSDSFIMSGGNEQFF.